This note documents a single T cell receptor beta chain sequence. Its specificity is not known. Here immunoSEQ multiplex PCR was the method, and the copy in TCRdb shows in-frame clones only, minus some. The data hold about a million clones, with more than 60% observed a single time. These data belong to a study of shared clonotypes between healthy human individuals. Study-level results: What limited the represented genetic and exposure-history diversity was the small number of donors. Researchers sampled only blood; tissue repertoires likely differ. Larger richness was generally estimated for naive than memory subsets. Non-shared clonotypes were found to have lower generation probabilities than the clonotypes that were shared by all four of the sorted-subset donors.

The CDR3 totals 15 residues. The J segment lost 2 bases and the V segment lost 4 bases, leaving 6 bases of the junction unmatched. The germline gives CDR1 SGHNT, CDR2 YYREEE (reference sequence). This chain uses TRBV5-4 with TRBJ1-1; 9 nucleotides agree with TRBD1. The sample consisted of memory CD4+ T cells sorted from blood. As for subset: CD45RA-negative fraction. This receptor was taken from a man aged 18 to 30 in good health. The CDR3 sequence is CASSRGQGFNTEAFF. The CDR3 DNA is TGTGCCAGCAGCCGCGGACAGGGGTTTAACACTGAAGCTTTCTTT. Full variable domain (remainder filled in from reference TRBV5-4 and TRBJ1-1): ETGVTQSPTHLIKTRGQQVTLRCSSQSGHNTVSWYQQALGQGPQFIFQYYREEENGRGNFPPRFSGLQFPNYSSELNVNALELDDSALYLCASSRGQGFNTEAFFGQGTRLTVV.